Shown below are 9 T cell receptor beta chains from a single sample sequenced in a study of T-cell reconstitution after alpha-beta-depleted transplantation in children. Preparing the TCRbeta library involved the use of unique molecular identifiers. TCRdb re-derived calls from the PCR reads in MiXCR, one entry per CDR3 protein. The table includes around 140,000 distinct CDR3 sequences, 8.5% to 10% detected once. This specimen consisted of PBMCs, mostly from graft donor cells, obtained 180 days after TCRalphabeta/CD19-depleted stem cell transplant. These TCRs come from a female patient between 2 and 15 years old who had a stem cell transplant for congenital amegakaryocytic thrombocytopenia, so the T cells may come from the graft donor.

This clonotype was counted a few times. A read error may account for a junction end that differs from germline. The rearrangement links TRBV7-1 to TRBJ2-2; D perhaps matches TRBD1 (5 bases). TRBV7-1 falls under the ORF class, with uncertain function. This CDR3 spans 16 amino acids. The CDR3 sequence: CASGSGLLRNTGELFF. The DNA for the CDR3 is TGTGCCAGCGGCTCAGGGCTCCTCAGAAACACCGGGGAGCTGTTTTTT.

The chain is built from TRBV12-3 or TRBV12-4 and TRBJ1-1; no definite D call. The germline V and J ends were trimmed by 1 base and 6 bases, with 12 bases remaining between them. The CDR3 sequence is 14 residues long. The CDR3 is CASSLDRVPSEAFF. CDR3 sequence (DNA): TGTGCCAGCAGTTTAGATCGGGTACCCTCTGAAGCTTTCTTT.

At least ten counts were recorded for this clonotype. DNA for the CDR3: TGTGCCAGCAGCCGGGACGGAAACTCTGGAAACACCATATATTTT. Translation: CASSRDGNSGNTIYF. The chain combines TRBV7-9 with TRBJ1-3, with TRBD1 as a possible D gene (5 bases). Germline V gene lookup returns CDR1 SEHNR and CDR2 FQNEAQ (reference sequence). The CDR3 runs to 15 residues. The V end was cut by 5 bases, the J end by 0 bases, with 11 bases between.

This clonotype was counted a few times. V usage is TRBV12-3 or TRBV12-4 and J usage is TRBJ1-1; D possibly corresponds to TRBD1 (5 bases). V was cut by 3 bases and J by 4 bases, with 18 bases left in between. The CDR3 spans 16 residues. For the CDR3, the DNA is TGTGCCAGCAGTTTCCGGCACGGAGGGGTTAGCACTGAAGCTTTCTTT. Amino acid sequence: CASSFRHGGVSTEAFF.

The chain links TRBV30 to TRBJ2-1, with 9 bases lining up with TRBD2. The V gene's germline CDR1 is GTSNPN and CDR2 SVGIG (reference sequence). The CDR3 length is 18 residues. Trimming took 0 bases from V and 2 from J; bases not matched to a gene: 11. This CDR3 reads CAWSVGASSGVPYNEQFF. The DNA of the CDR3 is TGTGCCTGGAGTGTAGGGGCCTCTAGCGGGGTTCCCTACAATGAGCAGTTCTTC.

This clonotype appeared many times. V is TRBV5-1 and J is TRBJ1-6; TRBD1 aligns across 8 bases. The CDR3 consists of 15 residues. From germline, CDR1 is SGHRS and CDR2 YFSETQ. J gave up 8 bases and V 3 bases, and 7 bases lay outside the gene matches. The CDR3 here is CASSWTGSLDSPLHF. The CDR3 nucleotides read TGCGCCAGCAGCTGGACAGGGTCATTGGATTCACCCCTCCACTTT.

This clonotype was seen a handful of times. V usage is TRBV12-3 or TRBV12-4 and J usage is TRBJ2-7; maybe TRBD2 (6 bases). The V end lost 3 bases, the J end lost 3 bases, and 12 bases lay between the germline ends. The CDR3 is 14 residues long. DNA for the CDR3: TGTGCCAGCAGTTTCGCGGGGCCCGGCTACGAGCAGTACTTC. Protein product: CASSFAGPGYEQYF.

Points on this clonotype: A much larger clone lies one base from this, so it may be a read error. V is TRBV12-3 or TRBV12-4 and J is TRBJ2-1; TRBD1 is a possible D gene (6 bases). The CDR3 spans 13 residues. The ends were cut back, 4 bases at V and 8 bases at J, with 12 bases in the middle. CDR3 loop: CASSWDEGDEQFF. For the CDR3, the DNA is TGTGCCAGCAGTTGGGACGAGGGGGATGAGCAGTTCTTC.

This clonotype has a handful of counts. CDR3 loop: CASSLVPGPNTGELFF. The DNA for the CDR3 is TGTGCCAGCAGCTTAGTTCCGGGCCCGAACACCGGGGAGCTGTTTTTT. The chain joins TRBV7-2 to TRBJ2-2; no definite D call. V was shortened by 1 base and J by 0 bases, with 9 bases between the two germline ends. This CDR3 region has 16 residues. Germline lookup yields CDR1 SGHTA and CDR2 FQGNSA.